This T cell receptor (beta chain) originates from a study of shared clonotypes between healthy human individuals. DNA input for the unsorted PBMC replicate PCRs was approximately 0.3 ug, 30,000 to 35,000 T cell genomes. Per the original methods: Filtering differed, since immunoSEQ gave only junction sequences and no quality scores. Profiling relied on immunoSEQ multiplex PCR, and the TCRdb table lists in-frame clones only, not all of them. The V and J calls and clone size were taken over from that table, and D and trimming were inferred from the DNA. The sample gives fewer than 600,000 clones, roughly four fifths of which show up once; 12% is in the top ten. Adults of Caucasian background living in Nashville, Tennessee made up all donors. V dropped 3 bases and J dropped 7; count of bases not matched to a gene: 4. From germline, CDR1 is MDHEN and CDR2 SYDVKM. This CDR3 has 14 amino acids.

Sequenced sample: PBMCs. The rearrangement uses TRBV28 and TRBJ2-1; 9 nucleotides align to TRBD1. This sequence originates from a woman aged 40 to 50 in good health. Some clones in this sample may be carry-over from other donors' samples. The CDR3 loop reads CASSLGTGSNEQFF. Written as DNA, the CDR3 is TGTGCCAGCAGTTTGGGGACAGGGTCGAATGAGCAGTTCTTC.